Each of the 20 T cell receptor beta chains below was sequenced from the same sample in a study of blood T cell repertoires in COVID-19. TCRdb's copy holds only in-frame clones and misses some; the assay was immunoSEQ multiplex PCR. The sample includes some 350,000 clones, roughly nine tenths of them seen just once. Sequenced: peripheral blood. The source of these receptors is a woman in her twenties or thirties with COVID-19, enrolled during active disease.

The sample holds one count of this clone. J is TRBJ2-1 and V is TRBV11-2; D not resolved. The CDR3 is 12 residues long. Between the trimmed V and J ends, which lost 5 bases and 5 bases, there was a span of 7 bases. The germline V gene has CDR1 SGHAT and CDR2 FQNNGV. As DNA, the CDR3 is TGTGCCAGCAGCCGAGGTCACAATGAGCAGTTCTTC. Amino acid sequence: CASSRGHNEQFF. Full variable domain (rest looked up from reference TRBV11-2 and TRBJ2-1): EAGVAQSPRYKIIEKRQSVAFWCNPISGHATLYWYQQILGQGPKLLIQFQNNGVVDDSQLPKDRFSAERLKGVDSTLKIQPAKLEDSAVYLCASSRGHNEQFFGPGTRLTVL.

This chain connects TRBV3-1 (or the pseudogene TRBV3-2) to TRBJ1-4; 10 bases are shared with TRBD1. Germline trimming cut 0 bases from V and 6 bases from J; bases unmatched to any gene: 4. Germline CDR1 reads LGHDT; CDR2 reads YNNKEL (reference sequence). The CDR3 runs 16 residues. The CDR3 reads CASSQDRGTGDEKLFF. CDR3 in DNA: TGTGCCAGCAGCCAAGACCGCGGGACAGGGGATGAAAAACTGTTTTTT.

The CDR3 is CASSQEVTGANYGYTF. CDR3 DNA sequence: TGTGCCAGCAGCCAAGAAGTGACAGGGGCAAACTATGGCTACACCTTC. This sequence joins TRBV4-2 and TRBJ1-2; TRBD1 matches at 8 bases. The V gene's germline CDR1 is LGHNA and CDR2 YNFKEQ. CDR3 length: 16 residues. V lost 0 bases, J lost 2 bases, and 5 bases stayed unmatched.

The genes are TRBV4-3 and TRBJ2-1; 13 bases fit TRBD2. The trim removed 4 bases at V and 10 bases at J, leaving 7 bases unmatched. CDR1 and CDR2 from the germline V gene are LGHNA and YSLEER. The CDR3 consists of 15 residues. The DNA for the CDR3 is TGCGCCAGCAGCCCACTAGCGGGGGGGCCGGGGGAGCAGTTCTTC. Its translation is CASSPLAGGPGEQFF.

The CDR3 DNA is TGTGCCAGCAGCCGGACTAGCGCCTACGAGCAGTACTTC. Its protein product is CASSRTSAYEQYF. The J gene is TRBJ2-7, the V gene TRBV5-4; 9 nucleotides align to TRBD2. In germline, CDR1 is SGHNT, CDR2 YYREEE (reference sequence). This CDR3 spans 13 amino acids. V shed 4 bases and J 2 bases; nucleotides not matched to a gene: 1.

The rearrangement uses TRBV9 and TRBJ1-1; perhaps TRBD1 as D (6 bases). This CDR3 spans 17 amino acids. Trimming pared 0 bases from V and 5 bases from J, leaving 20 bases between. Germline lookup yields CDR1 SGDLS and CDR2 YYNGEE. As DNA, the CDR3 is TGTGCCAGCAGCGTAGCTGGCGGGGGGCGATCGGGGACTGAAGCTTTCTTT. It encodes CASSVAGGGRSGTEAFF.

This chain links TRBV7-9 with TRBJ2-1; D is unresolved. Germline-derived CDR1 and CDR2 are SEHNR and FQNEAQ (reference sequence). The CDR3 has 12 amino acids. Trimming took off 1 base at V and 10 bases at J, with 8 bases between the two ends. The CDR3 region has the DNA TGTGCCAGCAGCTTAGTTAGAGGCGAGCAGTTCTTC. Amino acids: CASSLVRGEQFF. Drawing the rest from reference TRBV7-9 and TRBJ2-1, the complete variable domain is DTGVSQNPRHKITKRGQNVTFRCDPISEHNRLYWYRQTLGQGPEFLTYFQNEAQLEKSRLLSDRFSAERPKGSFSTLEIQRTEQGDSAMYLCASSLVRGEQFFGPGTRLTVL.

CDR3 DNA: TGTGCCAGCAGCTGGACAGGGATTTCCGCAGCTAACTATGGCTACACCTTC. Translation: CASSWTGISAANYGYTF. The chain uses TRBV7-2 and TRBJ1-2; 8 nucleotides align to TRBD1. The CDR3 is 17 amino acids. The V and J ends lost 4 bases and 0 bases, in that order; junction bases with no gene match: 10. CDR1 and CDR2 from the germline V gene are SGHTA and FQGNSA.

This clone is a singleton in its sample. The V gene is TRBV7-6, the J gene TRBJ1-4; D uncertain. The V gene lost 2 bases and the J gene lost 1 base, with 8 bases spanning the gap. In germline, CDR1 is SGHVS, CDR2 FNYEAQ. The CDR3 runs 15 residues. The CDR3 protein is CASSLLIGTNEKLFF. CDR3 nucleotides: TGTGCCAGCAGCTTACTCATCGGAACTAATGAAAAACTGTTTTTT.

The DNA of the CDR3 is TGTGCCAGCAGCCCCATAGCGGGGTACGAGCAGTACGTC. Translation: CASSPIAGYEQYV. The chain is built from TRBV7-9 and TRBJ2-7; 8 bases agree with TRBD2. The CDR3 runs 13 residues. Germline V gene sequence: CDR1 SEHNR, CDR2 FQNEAQ (reference sequence). V was clipped by 5 bases and J by 4 bases; unmatched bases: 4.

The chain carries TRBV19 and TRBJ1-4, with D tentatively TRBD1 (6 bases). Per the germline V gene, CDR1 is LNHDA and CDR2 is SQIVND (reference sequence). This CDR3 spans 16 amino acids. V was trimmed by 4 bases and J by 2 bases, leaving 14 bases between them. CDR3 bases: TGTGCCAGTAGTACTGATGCAGGGGCTACTAATGAAAAACTGTTTTTT. Translated: CASSTDAGATNEKLFF.

The chain joins TRBV28 to TRBJ1-2, with D uncertain. With 10 bases removed from V and 4 bases from J, the gap between germline ends came to 25 bases. The CDR3 is made up of 16 amino acids. CDR1 MDHEN and CDR2 SYDVKM come from the germline V gene. In DNA form, the CDR3 reads TGTGCCACCGCGCCTGTCGGGAGACTAGGGATCTATGGCTACACCTTC. This translates into CATAPVGRLGIYGYTF.

V usage is TRBV5-1 and J usage is TRBJ2-3, with TRBD1 matching 7 bases. The ends lost 6 bases at V and 3 bases at J; junction bases unmatched: 7. The CDR3 spans 14 residues. In germline, CDR1 is SGHRS, CDR2 YFSETQ. The CDR3 loop reads CASKPGQITDTQYF. The CDR3, as DNA: TGCGCCAGCAAGCCGGGACAGATTACAGATACGCAGTATTTT.

This clone was detected only once. The J gene is TRBJ2-5, the V gene TRBV5-1; 14 bases match TRBD2. Germline V CDR1 and CDR2: SGHRS, YFSETQ. This CDR3 has 17 amino acids. V lost 3 bases and J lost 5; bases outside the gene matches: 9. CDR3 nucleotides: TGCGCCAGCAGCTCCGGGACTAGCGGGGGACCCGGGGAGACCCAGTACTTC. This encodes CASSSGTSGGPGETQYF.

This sequence joins TRBV19 and TRBJ2-1, with D hard to call. Germline V gene data show CDR1 as LNHDA and CDR2 as SQIVND (reference sequence). V lost 10 bases and J lost 0, with 4 bases in between. The CDR3 is 11 amino acids. CDR3 DNA sequence: TGTGCCACCTCCTCCTACAATGAGCAGTTCTTC. Its translation is CATSSYNEQFF.

CDR3 in amino acids: CASSFADRDNQPQHF. The CDR3 nucleotides read TGTGCCAGCAGTTTCGCCGACAGGGATAATCAGCCCCAGCATTTT. This rearrangement joins TRBV6-2 or TRBV6-3 to TRBJ1-5, with 7 positions matching TRBD1. Germline V CDR1 and CDR2: MNHEY, SVGEGT. J lost 4 bases, V lost 4 bases, and 7 bases had no gene match. This CDR3 is built from 15 residues.

The chain joins TRBV7-8 to TRBJ2-7; no definite D call. Trimming removed 5 bases at V and 5 bases at J, with 13 bases between. Germline-derived CDR1 and CDR2 are SGHVS and FQNEAQ. The CDR3 extends over 13 amino acids. Written as DNA, the CDR3 is TGTGCCAGCAGCGGCCCATTGGGCCACGAGCAGTACTTC. Protein: CASSGPLGHEQYF.

The chain employs TRBV7-9 and TRBJ2-2; 7 bases match TRBD2. This CDR3 spans 15 amino acids. V lost 3 bases, J lost 3 bases, and 4 bases stayed unmatched. Per the germline V gene, CDR1 is SEHNR and CDR2 is FQNEAQ (reference sequence). The CDR3 DNA reads TGTGCCAGCAGCTTTCGAAGCGGGGACACCGGGGAGCTGTTTTTT. This sequence encodes CASSFRSGDTGELFF.

The chain combines TRBV4-3 with TRBJ1-2; 8 nucleotides match TRBD1. Germline V CDR1 and CDR2: LGHNA, YSLEER. CDR3 size: 16 residues. J lost 5 bases, V lost 1 base, and 9 bases had no gene match. CDR3 DNA: TGCGCCAGCAGCCAAGGTTTCGGGACAGGTACATATGGCTACACCTTC. This gives the protein CASSQGFGTGTYGYTF.

CDR3 in amino acids: CSANINYGYTF. In nucleotides, the CDR3 is TGCAGTGCAAACATCAACTATGGCTACACCTTC. This chain connects TRBV20-1 to TRBJ1-2; D remains unclear. Looked up from germline, CDR1 is DFQATT and CDR2 is SNEGSKA (reference sequence). Trimming took 6 bases from V and 2 from J, leaving 7 bases between them. This CDR3 has 11 residues.